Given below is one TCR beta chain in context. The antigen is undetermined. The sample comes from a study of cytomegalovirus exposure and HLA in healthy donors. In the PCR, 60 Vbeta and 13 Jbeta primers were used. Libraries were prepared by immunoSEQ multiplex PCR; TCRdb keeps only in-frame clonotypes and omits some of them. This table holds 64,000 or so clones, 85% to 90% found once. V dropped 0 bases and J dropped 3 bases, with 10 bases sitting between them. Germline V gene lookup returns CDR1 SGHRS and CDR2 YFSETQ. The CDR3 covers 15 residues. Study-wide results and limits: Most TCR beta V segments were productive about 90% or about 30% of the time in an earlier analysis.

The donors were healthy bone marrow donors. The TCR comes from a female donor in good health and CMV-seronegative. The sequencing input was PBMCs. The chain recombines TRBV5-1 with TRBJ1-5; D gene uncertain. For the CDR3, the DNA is TGCGCCAGCAGCTTGGCCGGGAGTTTCAATCAGCCCCAGCATTTT. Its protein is CASSLAGSFNQPQHF.